The subject of this entry is one TCR beta chain. It has no known antigen specificity. Base quality data are lacking; no much larger clone is found one base away. The library was prepared using the immunoSEQ multiplex PCR assay. For the multiplex PCR, a mixture combining 60 forward primers for TCR Vbeta segments and 13 reverse primers for TCR Jbeta segments was used. The CDR3 region of rearranged TCR beta genes was amplified from genomic DNA with a multiplex PCR assay. Amplified TCR beta libraries were sequenced as 87-base-pair reads on the Illumina HiSeq System. Per the authors' processing: Across the 666 repertoires, a later analysis counted 60 million to 90 million unique TCR beta chains, roughly 11 million of which were shared by at least two donors. Raw reads were error-corrected and collapsed into unique sequences by a nearest-neighbor algorithm in which closely related sequences were merged to remove PCR and sequencing errors. CDR3 sequences were aligned to IMGT reference sequences to assign V, D and J gene segments. For a sequence to be retained, at least a six-nucleotide match to both a V gene segment and a J gene segment was required. Rearrangements were called productive when the CDR3 lacked stop codons and stayed in frame with V and J; all others were non-productive. Following IMGT convention, CDR3 was defined as the stretch from the second conserved V-encoded cysteine to the conserved J-encoded phenylalanine. The earlier analysis of about 500 of the donors excluded sequences that lacked an unambiguous match to a single V gene segment. An earlier analysis of 500 to 700 of the donors classified V segments as functional when productive rearrangements were above 56.7% and as segregating when the standard deviation between donors was above 5%. A statistical classification framework was built to diagnose cytomegalovirus status from the catalog of TCR beta chain sequences. A later analysis assigned V and J genes by comparing TCR nucleotide sequences with IMGT/GENE-DB human TR gene sequences. A later analysis assigned CDR3 sequences and most-parsimonious VDJ recombination scenarios with the TCRdist pipeline. In a later analysis, each TCR beta chain was defined by its CDR3 amino acid sequence together with its V-gene family, and reads without a unique V-gene family were excluded. In a later analysis, several hundred highly shared, low-generation-probability nucleotide sequences were removed to address suspected cross-contamination and a sequencing artifact. For each public chain, a later analysis derived a clonal expansion index from normalized ranks of inferred template counts within each repertoire. In a later analysis, generation probabilities were computed using a VDJ recombination model fitted to out-of-frame rearrangements, and the results were checked against IGoR. Hypergeometric tests were used in a later analysis to score TCR-TCR, TCR-HLA and TCR-CMV co-occurrence, with a repertoire-size bias correction applied to the TCR pairs. In a later analysis, false discovery rates were estimated by permuting HLA or CMV assignments 20 times. A later analysis grouped co-occurring TCRs with DBSCAN, adding TCRdist sequence similarity when clustering within HLA-allele-positive subsets. Co-occurrence clustering excluded repertoires with fewer than 30,000 or more than 120,000 public chains, plus five with anomalous nucleotide sharing. The source is immuneACCESS, and TCRdb retained only in-frame sequences with V and J called. Part of the clones is not carried over; for the studies checked, unresolved V genes explain less than half of this, and the remainder is unexplained. D and trimming come from the DNA, and the V and J calls and clone size come from that table. This sample holds about 160,000 clones; approximately 72% were observed only once. Of the sample, around 7% falls within the top ten clones.

This sample stems from a study of cytomegalovirus exposure and HLA in healthy donors (dated by TCRdb to between 2016 and 2019). Describing the broader study: According to an earlier analysis of around 600 of the donors, some 170 million T cells yielded approximately 120 million unique TCR beta sequences and approximately 300 Gb of sequence data. About 300 gigabases of sequencing data and some 85 million unique TCR sequences were included in an early release covering under 650 HLA-typed donors. Among the approximately 400 genotyped donors, around 81% belonged to the genetic ancestry cluster associated with self-reported Caucasian donors. The study aimed to test whether cataloging public T cell receptors could reveal signatures of past pathogen exposure. Using immunosequencing, the study profiled T cell repertoires from around 680 subjects and related those repertoires to cytomegalovirus serostatus. Along with the roughly 700-subject first cohort, a separate validation cohort of about 110 different subjects was used. To predict cytomegalovirus infection status, the study brought together high-throughput TCR immunosequencing, statistical association of individual TCRs with disease status, and machine learning. A later analysis re-examined previously published TCR beta repertoires from roughly 650 donors and added high-resolution HLA genotyping to investigate patterns of TCR occurrence. The later analysis used no new phenotypic data to find candidate immune exposures, relying instead on TCR beta sequences and their occurrence across donors. In an earlier analysis of roughly 540 of the donors, high-throughput TCR beta sequencing was used to judge whether each TCR beta V gene segment behaved as functional or pseudogenic. Donor age, sex, ethnicity and CMV serostatus were compiled together with the repertoire data. A later genetic analysis took genome-wide SNP genotypes for about 55% of the 666 donors and used that subset as a discovery cohort. Every repertoire in the discovery cohort had been generated on one and the same sequencing platform. Class I and class II HLA loci were covered by the typing at four-digit resolution. The number of donors typed differed by locus, with roughly 629-640 for A, B, C, DRB1 and DQB1, around 500 for DQA1, over 600 for DPA1, and some 470 for DPB1. A few DR-DQ haplotypes were treated as single units for association and clustering because of strong linkage in the cohort. Among roughly 400 genotyped donors of the cohort, an average of about 240,000 unique TCR beta nucleotide sequences were sequenced per donor, about a sixth of them non-productive. Points the paper makes about the study in general: A few of the identified cytomegalovirus-associated TCR beta chains were confirmed in vitro to be specific for cytomegalovirus antigens. At a false discovery rate of 0.05, a later analysis linked about 16,000 TCR beta sequences to specific HLA alleles. The study gave a list of around 170 TCR beta chains associated with cytomegalovirus. Seventeen rarely observed V segments, including chromosome 9 orphons, were excluded from the earlier analysis of several hundred of the donors because counts were too low. A later analysis found that most CMV-associated TCR beta chains appeared HLA-restricted, with HLA associations seemingly driven largely by CMV exposure. In a later analysis, HLA-associated TCR beta chains showed more clonal expansion and lower generation probabilities than non-associated chains that were equally common. A further reported finding was that TCR beta sequences accurately predicted the HLA-A and HLA-B alleles for most subjects in the first cohort. While some public TCRs were present in many individuals, most TCR sequences turned up only very rarely across donors. The authors suggested that the approach could potentially be extended to other disease states and immunological phenotypes. This cohort had only TCR beta chains sequenced, and the lack of alpha or paired-chain data limited which features could be detected. For the cohort, immune exposure information was limited to CMV serostatus. Presence/absence analyses assumed roughly uniform sequencing depth across donors, an assumption that may not hold. According to a later genetic analysis, donors in an Asian-associated ancestry cluster had fewer N-insertions in productive TCRs than the approximately 670-donor mean. Linkage disequilibrium might explain the correlated functional status among segregating V segments, but an unknown experimental factor could not be ruled out. In a later analysis, the rate of TCR association differed among HLA loci, with DRB1 alleles having the most associated TCRs and HLA-C alleles having the fewest. Cytomegalovirus status was reported to be diagnosed by the classifier with high specificity and sensitivity in both the original and validation cohorts. An association between a missense DCLRE1C variant and V-gene and J-gene trimming of TCR beta chains was found in a later genetic analysis and replicated in an independent cohort. In a later analysis, several top co-occurrence clusters were reported to appear linked to parvovirus B19, influenza, CMV and Epstein-Barr virus. HLA typing was unavailable for some donors at each locus, so association tests used only the typed subset. Strong co-occurrence of HLA alleles, especially DR and DQ, made assigning TCR associations to individual alleles difficult. In an earlier analysis of around 600 of the donors, most TCR beta V segments were observed in productive rearrangements about 87% or about 30% of the time, broadly matching IMGT annotations. Some IMGT-functional V segments, including TRBV6-2 and TRBV6-3, could not be distinguished by the 87-base-pair reads and were therefore excluded. The sequencing pipeline was judged likely to have produced a cluster of highly shared sequence variants as a technical artifact.

Spanning cysteine to phenylalanine, the CDR3 consists of 16 amino acids. The retained sequence is limited to the CDR3, 48 bases, with the frame set at the first base. CDR1 MNHNS and CDR2 SASEGT are derived from the germline V gene. For this chain, trimming is 1 base at the V end and 2 bases at the J end, and the number of junction bases without a gene match is 5. The cohort consisted of 670 or so healthy bone marrow donors. At the time of sampling, all cohort members were nominally healthy, though unrecorded immune exposures were likely present. The donor was CMV seropositive and belonged to the group of around 300 seropositive cohort members. A peripheral blood sample was collected from each donor, and TCR beta sequencing was performed on peripheral blood mononuclear cells. Genomic DNA was extracted from the blood cell samples with the Qiagen DNeasy Blood Extraction Kit.

Sequencing was done on a sample of PBMCs. The chain couples TRBV6-1 to TRBJ2-7; TRBD1 fits 10 bases in the junction. The clonotype comes from a man between 35 and 55 years old in good health and CMV-seropositive. Here is the DNA: TGTGCCAGCAGTGAAGGGCCCGGGACAGGGGCCTACGAGCAGTACTTC. Its translation reads: CASSEGPGTGAYEQYF.